The following is a T cell receptor (beta chain) sequence with its context. Its cognate antigen is unknown. Clones were read by immunoSEQ multiplex PCR, and TCRdb kept only the in-frame ones, dropping some. The sample contains more than 120,000 clones, around nine tenths of which appear only once. This entry comes from a study of T cell responses to AZD1222 COVID-19 vaccine. Between the trimmed V and J ends, which lost 2 bases and 0 bases, there was a span of 8 bases. The length of the CDR3 is 15 residues. Germline-derived CDR1 and CDR2 are KGHSH and LQKENI. Findings and caveats of the study: Seropositive at baseline were only 5 to 7 AZD1222 recipients.

The origin of this receptor is an adult who received the AZD1222 COVID-19 vaccine. This chain joins TRBV18 and TRBJ1-3; unclear D gene. Here the sequenced sample was peripheral blood, taken 28 days after the second AZD1222 dose. DNA for the CDR3: TGTGCCAGCTCACCAACGACGGACTCTGGAAACACCATATATTTT. Translation gives CASSPTTDSGNTIYF.